This record looks at one T cell receptor beta chain sequence and its context. These data come from a study of OX40 agonist ivuxolimab in advanced cancers. Study-wide context: Three patients, one with hepatocellular carcinoma and two with cutaneous melanoma, responded partially.

Method: immunoSEQ multiplex PCR; TCRdb's copy keeps in-frame clones and lacks some. The table includes 55,000 to 90,000 clones, just over 85% detected once. Germline V gives CDR1 MNHEY, CDR2 SVGAGI. Trimming shortened V by 2 bases and J by 6 bases, and 13 bases separated the two germline ends. The CDR3 covers 14 residues. This clonotype originated in an adult with an advanced solid tumor such as melanoma, head and neck, liver or kidney cancer. The starting material was CD4+ or CD8+ T cells sorted from blood, obtained in a trial of the OX40 agonist ivuxolimab. The V gene is TRBV6-5, the J gene TRBJ2-5, with a tentative D call TRBD1 (5 bases). The chain's CDR3 is CASSYPGRAKTQYF. CDR3 DNA sequence: TGTGCCAGCAGTTACCCCGGCAGGGCGAAGACCCAGTACTTC.